This entry lists 10 T cell receptor beta chains sequenced from one sample in a study of blood T cells in healthy people across ages. Through a sample-barcoded 5' primer and a J-beta primer mix, a second PCR was run for about 6 to 12 cycles. Via MiXCR, TCRdb re-called the 5' RACE reads, giving one row per CDR3 protein. The sample carries about 1.4 million distinct CDR3 sequences, roughly 60% recorded once. The sample consisted of blood. The receptors were gathered from a man younger than 35 in good health.

This chain uses TRBV28 with TRBJ1-4; D might be TRBD1 (6 bases). This CDR3 comprises 15 residues. V was pared by 6 bases and J by 10 bases, with 21 bases between. Germline CDR1 and CDR2: MDHEN and SYDVKM. The CDR3, as DNA: TGTGCCAGCAGGGGGAGTTCGGGGGGGGCGCTAAAACTGTTTTTT. Amino acid sequence: CASRGSSGGALKLFF. The entire variable domain, with the rest obtained from reference TRBV28 and TRBJ1-4, is as follows: DVKVTQSSRYLVKRTGEKVFLECVQDMDHENMFWYRQDPGLGLRLIYFSYDVKMKEKGDIPEGYSVSREKKERFSLILESASTNQTSMYLCASRGSSGGALKLFFGSGTQLSVL.

This chain connects TRBV12-3 or TRBV12-4 to TRBJ2-7; D may be TRBD1 (5 bases). The CDR3 length is 13 residues. V was shortened by 3 bases and J by 6 bases, with 12 bases between the two germline ends. CDR3 sequence: CASSLGRGAEQYF. CDR3 in DNA: TGTGCCAGCAGTTTGGGTAGGGGCGCCGAGCAGTACTTC.

V and J are TRBV18 and TRBJ2-1; 7 bases map to TRBD1. The V gene's germline CDR1 is KGHSH and CDR2 LQKENI. The CDR3 has 15 amino acids. The junction had 6 bases not matched to a gene; V was cut back by 4 bases and J by 3 bases. CDR3 in amino acids: CASSQDRAGYNEQFF. The DNA for the CDR3 is TGTGCCAGCTCACAAGACAGGGCTGGCTACAATGAGCAGTTCTTC.

For this clonotype: One junction end does not reproduce the germline sequence, and a read error may be involved. The rearrangement uses TRBV7-2 and TRBJ1-2; D ambiguous. The CDR3 is 14 residues long. Germline V CDR1 and CDR2: SGHTA, FQGNSA. This chain's CDR3 is CAGSLGGLYWGYTF. CDR3 in DNA: TGTGCCGGCAGCTTAGGTGGTCTCTACTGGGGCTACACCTTC.

This chain links TRBV20-1 with TRBJ1-1; tentatively, D is TRBD1 (6 bases). The germline V and J ends were trimmed by 2 bases and 3 bases, with 10 bases remaining between them. This CDR3 comprises 13 residues. The V gene's germline CDR1 is DFQATT and CDR2 SNEGSKA (reference sequence). The CDR3 sequence: CSARSGAYTEAFF. For the CDR3, the DNA is TGCAGTGCTAGATCGGGGGCTTACACTGAAGCTTTCTTT.

V gene TRBV9 combines with J gene TRBJ2-1; possibly TRBD2 for D (6 bases). The DNA end favors TRBJ2-7, so the J call may be wrong. Germline V gene data show CDR1 as SGDLS and CDR2 as YYNGEE. The CDR3 runs 15 residues. CDR3 sequence reads: CASSAAGGKYNEQYF. The CDR3 DNA sequence: TGTGCCAGCAGCGCCGCCGGCGGGAAGTACAATGAGCAGTACTTC.

The V call is TRBV5-1, the J call TRBJ1-1; D is unresolved. The CDR3 sequence is 16 residues long. Between the trimmed V and J ends, which lost 4 bases and 2 bases, there was a span of 18 bases. Germline V gene data show CDR1 as SGHRS and CDR2 as YFSETQ. CDR3 sequence: CASSLWGFETNTEAFF. Written as DNA, the CDR3 is TGCGCCAGCAGCCTCTGGGGATTTGAAACAAACACTGAAGCTTTCTTT. The full variable domain, completed using reference TRBV5-1 and TRBJ1-1, is KAGVTQTPRYLIKTRGQQVTLSCSPISGHRSVSWYQQTPGQGLQFLFEYFSETQRNKGNFPGRFSGRQFSNSRSEMNVSTLELGDSALYLCASSLWGFETNTEAFFGQGTRLTVV.

This clonotype has a handful of counts. The chain couples TRBV3-1 to TRBJ2-1, with D perhaps matching TRBD2 (5 bases). The ends were cut back, 1 base at V and 8 bases at J, with 9 bases in the middle. The CDR3 loop spans 13 amino acids. Germline V lookup: CDR1 LGHDT, CDR2 YNNKEL (reference sequence). DNA of the CDR3: TGTGCCAGCAGCCAAGTGAATAGCGATGAGCAGTTCTTC. Translation gives CASSQVNSDEQFF.

The rearrangement joins TRBV7-2 to TRBJ2-5; TRBD2 matches at 10 bases. The CDR3 consists of 16 residues. Germline CDR1 is SGHTA and CDR2 is FQGNSA. The junction had 3 bases not matched to a gene; V was cut back by 2 bases and J by 0 bases. CDR3 nucleotide sequence: TGTGCCAGCAGCTTATTACTAGCGGGGAACCAAGAGACCCAGTACTTC. Translating it yields CASSLLLAGNQETQYF.

This chain links TRBV5-1 with TRBJ2-7; 9 bases are a match to TRBD2. The CDR3 is 15 residues long. The germline V gene encodes CDR1 SGHRS and CDR2 YFSETQ. V was pared by 0 bases and J by 2 bases, with 3 bases of the junction left unmatched. CDR3 sequence (DNA): TGCGCCAGCAGCTTGGCCCTAGCGGGGACCTACGAGCAGTACTTC. Translation gives CASSLALAGTYEQYF.